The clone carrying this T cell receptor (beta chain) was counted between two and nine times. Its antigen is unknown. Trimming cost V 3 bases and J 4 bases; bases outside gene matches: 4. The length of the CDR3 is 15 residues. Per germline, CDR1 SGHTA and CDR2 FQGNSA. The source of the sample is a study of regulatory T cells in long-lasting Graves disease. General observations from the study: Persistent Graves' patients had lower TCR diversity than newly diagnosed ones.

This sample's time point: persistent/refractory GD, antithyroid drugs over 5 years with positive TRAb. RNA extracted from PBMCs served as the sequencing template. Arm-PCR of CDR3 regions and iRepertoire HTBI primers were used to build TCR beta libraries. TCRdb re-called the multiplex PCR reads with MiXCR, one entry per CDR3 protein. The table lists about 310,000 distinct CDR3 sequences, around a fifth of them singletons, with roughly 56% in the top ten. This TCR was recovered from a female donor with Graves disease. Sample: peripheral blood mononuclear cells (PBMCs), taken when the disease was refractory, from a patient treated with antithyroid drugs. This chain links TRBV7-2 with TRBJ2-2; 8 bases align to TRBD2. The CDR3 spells CASSFTSGGTGELFF. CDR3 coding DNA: TGTGCCAGCAGCTTTACTAGCGGCGGCACCGGGGAGCTGTTTTTT.